Listed below are T cell receptor beta chains from one sample, sequenced in a study of metastatic and nonmetastatic thyroid tumors. TCRdb reanalyzed the PCR reads with MiXCR. The data show more than 4,500 clones, around 35% seen once. The specimen sequenced was tumor tissue. These TCRs come from a male donor with papillary thyroid cancer or a benign thyroid nodule (not recorded which). Some clones in this sample may be carry-over from other donors' samples. The CDR3 runs from the conserved cysteine through the conserved F or W. The D gene is left open where the match is weak. Expanded clones get a size class; other rows say once, few or many, or leave the size out.

abundance	v_gene	j_gene	d_gene	CDR3nt	CDR3aa
-	TRBV6-1	TRBJ2-7	-	TGTGCCAGCAGTCCCGTCAGGACAGTCGTCCACGAGCAGTACTTC	CASSPVRTVVHEQYF
-	TRBV3-1	TRBJ2-3	TRBD2	TGTGCCAGCAGCGCCCACCGGGGGTCTAGCGGGAGGACGCAGTATTTT	CASSAHRGSSGRTQYF
few	TRBV7-2	TRBJ2-7	TRBD2	TGTGCCAGCAGCTCTCAACCGACTAGCGGGAGTGAGCAGTACTTC	CASSSQPTSGSEQYF
-	TRBV4-2	TRBJ2-6	-	TGTGCCAGCAGCCAAGTAATGTCGGGAGAGCCAGGGGCCAACGTCCTGACTTTC	CASSQVMSGEPGANVLTF
-	TRBV30	TRBJ2-7	TRBD2	TGTGCCTGGAGTGTGGGACTAGCGTCTTACGATCAGTACTTC	CAWSVGLASYDQYF
medium-sized	TRBV12-3/TRBV12-4	TRBJ1-6	-	TGTGCCAGCAGTTTAATGGGGGCGCGTTCACCCCTCCACTTT	CASSLMGARSPLHF
medium-sized	TRBV6-5	TRBJ2-7	-	TGTGCCAGCAGTTCCGGGGCAGGGCGATTCGAAGCCCTATACGAGCAGTACTTC	CASSSGAGRFEALYEQYF
-	TRBV7-3	TRBJ2-1	-	TGTGCCAGCAGTCTCGGAGGGCCTACCTACAATGAGCAGTTCTTC	CASSLGGPTYNEQFF
medium-sized	TRBV27	TRBJ2-7	TRBD2	TGTGCCAGCATTAGGACTAGCGGTTCCTACGAGCAGTACTTC	CASIRTSGSYEQYF
-	TRBV27	TRBJ2-2	-	TGTGCCAGCACCTACTCCGGGGGCAGGAACACCGGGGAGCTGTTTTTT	CASTYSGGRNTGELFF
-	TRBV4-1	TRBJ2-7	-	TGCGCCAGCAGCCAAGAGTCGGGCCACTACGAGCAGTACTTC	CASSQESGHYEQYF
-	TRBV11-2	TRBJ2-7	-	TGTGCCAGCAGCCCATTTCGGAACGAGCAGTACTTC	CASSPFRNEQYF
-	TRBV28	TRBJ2-1	TRBD2	TGCGCCAGCAGAATAGCCGGGACTAGTTACAATGAGCAGTTCTTC	CASRIAGTSYNEQFF
few	TRBV7-9	TRBJ2-5	-	TGTGCCAGCAGCTTAGAGAGGGGAGAGACCCAGTACTTC	CASSLERGETQYF
-	TRBV24-1	TRBJ2-7	-	TGTGCCACCAGTGATGGGGAGGACGAGCAGTACTTC	CATSDGEDEQYF
-	TRBV6-1	TRBJ2-7	TRBD1	TGTGCCAGCAGTCCAGGGGGCTCCTACGAGCAGTACTTC	CASSPGGSYEQYF
few	TRBV20-1	TRBJ2-1	TRBD2	TGCAGTGCCAAGAAACTAGCGGGAGATTTCGGGCAGTTCTTC	CSAKKLAGDFGQFF
-	TRBV7-8	TRBJ1-2	TRBD1	TGTGCCAGCAGCTTAACAGGGGCCAACTATGGCTACACCTTC	CASSLTGANYGYTF
-	TRBV7-9	TRBJ2-7	-	TGTGCCAGCAGCCTAGAGGGGTTGGGCGAGCAGTACTTC	CASSLEGLGEQYF
-	TRBV30	TRBJ2-5	TRBD2	TGTGCCTGGAGTGGCCTAGCGGGGGGTGGCCAGTACTTC	CAWSGLAGGGQYF
few	TRBV27	TRBJ2-1	TRBD1	TGTGCCAGCAGTTTTACAGGGGGGAACAATGAGCAGTTCTTC	CASSFTGGNNEQFF
few	TRBV24-1	TRBJ2-5	TRBD2	TGTGCCACCAGTGATTGGACTAGCGGGGGAGAGACCCAGTACTTC	CATSDWTSGGETQYF